The clone carrying this T cell receptor beta chain was observed a handful of times. Its target is not known. The junction differs from germline at one of its ends, possibly a read error. The data are from a study of response to subunit inactivated influenza vaccine. Notes on the study in general: Authors suggested seasonal influenza vaccinations each recruit few new T cells.

TCRdb itself ran the RT-PCR reads through MiXCR, one entry per CDR3 protein. The sample contains 630,000 or so distinct CDR3 sequences, about a sixth of which appear only once. There are 16 residues in the CDR3. The germline V gene encodes CDR1 SSHAT and CDR2 FNYEAQ (reference sequence). The sequence was collected from a man over 45 who received an inactivated influenza vaccine. The material sequenced was PBMCs from blood, taken 11 to 12 days after vaccination. This chain links TRBV7-7 with TRBJ1-2, with 7 bases lining up with TRBD1. The CDR3 nucleotides read TGTGCTAGCAGCTTAGGGGACAGCAAAACTAACTATGGCTACACCTTC. Its translation: CASSLGDSKTNYGYTF.